This T cell receptor beta chain appears in the sequencing data of a study of blood T cell repertoires in COVID-19. TCRdb keeps only in-frame clones here, not all; method: immunoSEQ multiplex PCR. The sample has approximately 170,000 clones; around 79% are singletons. This clonotype was obtained from a woman between 65 and 79 years old in a cohort exposed to, infected with or recovered from COVID-19 (not recorded which). The sequencing sample was made of PBMCs or T cells enriched from blood (not recorded which).

The CDR3 sequence: CASSTTSGWDTQYF. CDR3 nucleotide sequence: TGTGCCAGCAGCACGACCTCAGGGTGGGATACGCAGTATTTT. The gene calls are TRBV11-2 and TRBJ2-3; tentative D call: TRBD1 (5 bases). The CDR3 is 14 amino acids. Germline-derived CDR1 and CDR2 are SGHAT and FQNNGV. V dropped 5 bases and J dropped 6 bases, with 15 bases sitting between them.